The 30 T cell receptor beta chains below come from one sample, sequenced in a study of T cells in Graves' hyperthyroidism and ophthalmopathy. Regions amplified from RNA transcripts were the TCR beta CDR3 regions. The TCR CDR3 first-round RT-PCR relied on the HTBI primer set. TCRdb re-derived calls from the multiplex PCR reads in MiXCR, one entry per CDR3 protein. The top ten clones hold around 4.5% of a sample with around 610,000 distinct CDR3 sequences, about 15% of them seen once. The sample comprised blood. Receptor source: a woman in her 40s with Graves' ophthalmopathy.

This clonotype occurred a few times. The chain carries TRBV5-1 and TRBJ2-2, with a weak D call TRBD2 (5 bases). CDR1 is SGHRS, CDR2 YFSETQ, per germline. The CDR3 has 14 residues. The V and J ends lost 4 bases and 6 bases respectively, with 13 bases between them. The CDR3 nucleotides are TGCGCCAGCAGCCCACTGTCTAGCTCCGGGGAGCTGTTTTTT. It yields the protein CASSPLSSSGELFF.

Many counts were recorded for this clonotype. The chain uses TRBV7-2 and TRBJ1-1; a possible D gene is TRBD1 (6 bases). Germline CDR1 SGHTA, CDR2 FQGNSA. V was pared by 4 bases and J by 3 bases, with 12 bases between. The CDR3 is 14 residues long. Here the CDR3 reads CASSSGGRDTEAFF. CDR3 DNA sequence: TGTGCCAGCAGCTCGGGGGGCAGGGACACTGAAGCTTTCTTT.

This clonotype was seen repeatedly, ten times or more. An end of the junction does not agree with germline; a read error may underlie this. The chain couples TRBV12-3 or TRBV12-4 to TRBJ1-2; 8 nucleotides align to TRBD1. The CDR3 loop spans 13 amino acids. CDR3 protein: CASSTGQAPTGFF. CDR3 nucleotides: TGTGCCAGCAGTACGGGACAGGCACCGACAGGGTTTTTC.

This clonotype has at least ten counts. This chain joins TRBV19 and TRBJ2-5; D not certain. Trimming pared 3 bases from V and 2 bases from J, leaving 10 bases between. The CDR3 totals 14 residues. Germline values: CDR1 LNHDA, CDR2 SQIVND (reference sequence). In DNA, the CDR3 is TGTGCCAGTAGTATGGGATGGGATCAAGAGACCCAGTACTTC. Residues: CASSMGWDQETQYF.

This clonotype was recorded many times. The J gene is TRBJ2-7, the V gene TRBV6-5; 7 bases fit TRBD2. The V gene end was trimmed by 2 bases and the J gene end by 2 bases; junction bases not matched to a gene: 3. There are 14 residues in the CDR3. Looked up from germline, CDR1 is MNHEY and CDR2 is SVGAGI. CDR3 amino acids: CASSYASGPYEQYF. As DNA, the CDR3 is TGTGCCAGCAGTTACGCTAGCGGACCCTACGAGCAGTACTTC.

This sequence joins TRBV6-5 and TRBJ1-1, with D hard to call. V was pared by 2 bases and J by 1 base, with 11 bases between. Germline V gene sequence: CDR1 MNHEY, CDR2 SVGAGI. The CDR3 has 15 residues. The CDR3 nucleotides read TGTGCCAGCAGTTACGGAGGGAGAAGGAACACTGAAGCTTTCTTT. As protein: CASSYGGRRNTEAFF.

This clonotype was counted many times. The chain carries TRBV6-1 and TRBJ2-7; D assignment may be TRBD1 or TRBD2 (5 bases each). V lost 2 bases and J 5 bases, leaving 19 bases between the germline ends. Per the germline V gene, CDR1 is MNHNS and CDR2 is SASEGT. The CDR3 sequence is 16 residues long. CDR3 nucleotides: TGTGCCAGCAGTGAAACATCAGCAGGGTCGGGAAACGAGCAGTACTTC. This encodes CASSETSAGSGNEQYF.

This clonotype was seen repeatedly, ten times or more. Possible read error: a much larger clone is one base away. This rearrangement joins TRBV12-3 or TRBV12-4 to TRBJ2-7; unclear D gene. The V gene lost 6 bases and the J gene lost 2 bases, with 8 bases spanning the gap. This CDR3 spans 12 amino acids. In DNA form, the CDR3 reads TGTGCCAGCAGGGGCAGTACCTACGAGCAGTACTTC. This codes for CASRGSTYEQYF.

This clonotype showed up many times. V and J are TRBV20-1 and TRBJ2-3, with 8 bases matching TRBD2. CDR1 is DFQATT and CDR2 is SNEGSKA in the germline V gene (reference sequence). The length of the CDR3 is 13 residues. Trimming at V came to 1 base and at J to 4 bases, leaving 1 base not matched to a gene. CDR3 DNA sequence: TGCAGTGCTAGAGTCGGGGGGGCAGATACGCAGTATTTT. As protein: CSARVGGADTQYF.

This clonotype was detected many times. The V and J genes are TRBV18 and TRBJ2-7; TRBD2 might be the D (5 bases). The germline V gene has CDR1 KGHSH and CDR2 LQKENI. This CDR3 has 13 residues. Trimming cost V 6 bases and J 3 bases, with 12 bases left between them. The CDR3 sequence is CASSPAGDYEQYF. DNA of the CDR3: TGTGCCAGCTCCCCTGCGGGCGACTACGAGCAGTACTTC.

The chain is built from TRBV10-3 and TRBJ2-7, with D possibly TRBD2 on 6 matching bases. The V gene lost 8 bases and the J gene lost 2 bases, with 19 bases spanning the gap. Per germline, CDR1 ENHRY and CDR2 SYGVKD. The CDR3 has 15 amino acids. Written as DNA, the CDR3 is TGTGCCATCGGCACCGACAGCGGGTACGCCTACGAGCAGTACTTC. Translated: CAIGTDSGYAYEQYF.

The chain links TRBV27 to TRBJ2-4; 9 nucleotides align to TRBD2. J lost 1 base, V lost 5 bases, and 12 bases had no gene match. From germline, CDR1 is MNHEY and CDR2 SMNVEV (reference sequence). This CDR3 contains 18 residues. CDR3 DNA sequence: TGTGCCAGCAGTCCATTAGCGGGAGTTCGAGAGGCCAAAAACATTCAGTACTTC. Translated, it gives CASSPLAGVREAKNIQYF.

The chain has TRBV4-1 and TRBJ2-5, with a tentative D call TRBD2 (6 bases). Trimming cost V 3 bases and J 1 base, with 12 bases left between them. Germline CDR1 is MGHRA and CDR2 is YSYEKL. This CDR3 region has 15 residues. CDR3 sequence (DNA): TGCGCCAGCAGCCAGGAGGGACGGACCCAAGAGACCCAGTACTTC. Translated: CASSQEGRTQETQYF.

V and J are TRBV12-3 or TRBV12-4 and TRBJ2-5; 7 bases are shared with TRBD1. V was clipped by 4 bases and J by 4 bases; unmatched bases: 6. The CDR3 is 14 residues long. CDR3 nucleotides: TGTGCCAGCAGTTCGGGACAGAGAGGAGAGACCCAGTACTTC. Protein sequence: CASSSGQRGETQYF.

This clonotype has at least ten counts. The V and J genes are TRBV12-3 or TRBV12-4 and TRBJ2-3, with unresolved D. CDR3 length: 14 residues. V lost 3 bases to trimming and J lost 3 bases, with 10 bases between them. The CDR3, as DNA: TGTGCCAGCAGTTTTTGGGGTACTACAGATACGCAGTATTTT. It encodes CASSFWGTTDTQYF.

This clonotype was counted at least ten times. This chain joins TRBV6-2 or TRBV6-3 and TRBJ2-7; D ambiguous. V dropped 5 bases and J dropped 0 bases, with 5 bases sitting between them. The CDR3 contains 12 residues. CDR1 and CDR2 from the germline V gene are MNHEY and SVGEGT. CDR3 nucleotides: TGTGCCAGCAGTACTTTCTCCTACGAGCAGTACTTC. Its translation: CASSTFSYEQYF.

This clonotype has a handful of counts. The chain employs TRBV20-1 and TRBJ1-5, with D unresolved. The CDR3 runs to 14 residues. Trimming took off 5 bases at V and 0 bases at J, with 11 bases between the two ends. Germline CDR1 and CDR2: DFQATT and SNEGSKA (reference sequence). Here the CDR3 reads CSARGVYSNQPQHF. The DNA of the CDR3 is TGCAGTGCTCGCGGGGTTTATAGCAATCAGCCCCAGCATTTT.

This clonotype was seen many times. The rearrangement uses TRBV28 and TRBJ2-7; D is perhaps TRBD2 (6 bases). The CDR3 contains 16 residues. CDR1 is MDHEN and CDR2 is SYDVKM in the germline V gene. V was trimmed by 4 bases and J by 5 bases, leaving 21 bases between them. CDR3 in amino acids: CASSSPGEASGDEQYF. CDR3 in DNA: TGTGCCAGCAGTTCTCCTGGGGAGGCCTCGGGGGACGAGCAGTACTTC.

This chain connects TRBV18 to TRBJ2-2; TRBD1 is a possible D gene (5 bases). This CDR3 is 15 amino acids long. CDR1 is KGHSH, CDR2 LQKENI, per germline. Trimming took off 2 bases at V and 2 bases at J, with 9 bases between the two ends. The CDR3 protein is CASSPNGQNTGELFF. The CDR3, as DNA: TGTGCCAGCTCACCAAACGGACAAAACACCGGGGAGCTGTTTTTT.

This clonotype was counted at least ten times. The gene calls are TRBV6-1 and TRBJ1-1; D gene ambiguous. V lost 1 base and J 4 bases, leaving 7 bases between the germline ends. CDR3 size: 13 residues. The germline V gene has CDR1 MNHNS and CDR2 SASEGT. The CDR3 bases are TGTGCCAGCAGTGAAGATGTGATCACTGAAGCTTTCTTT. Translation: CASSEDVITEAFF.

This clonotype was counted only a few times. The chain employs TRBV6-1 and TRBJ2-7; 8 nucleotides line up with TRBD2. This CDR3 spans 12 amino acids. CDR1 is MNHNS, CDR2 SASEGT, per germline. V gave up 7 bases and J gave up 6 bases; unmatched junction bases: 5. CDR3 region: CASKAGVAEQYF. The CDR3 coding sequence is TGTGCCAGCAAAGCGGGAGTGGCCGAGCAGTACTTC.

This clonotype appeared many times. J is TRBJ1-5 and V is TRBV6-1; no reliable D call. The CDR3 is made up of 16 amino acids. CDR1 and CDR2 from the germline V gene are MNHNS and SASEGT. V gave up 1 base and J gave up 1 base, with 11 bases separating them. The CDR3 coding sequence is TGTGCCAGCAGTGAAGGTCGTTGGGAGAGCAATCAGCCCCAGCATTTT. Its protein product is CASSEGRWESNQPQHF.

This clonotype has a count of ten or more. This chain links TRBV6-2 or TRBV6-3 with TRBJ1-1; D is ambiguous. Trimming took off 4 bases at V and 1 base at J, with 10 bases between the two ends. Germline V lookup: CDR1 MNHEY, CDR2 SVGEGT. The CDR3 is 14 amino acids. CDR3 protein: CASSLLRENTEAFF. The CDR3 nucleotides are TGTGCCAGCAGTTTGCTAAGGGAGAACACTGAAGCTTTCTTT.

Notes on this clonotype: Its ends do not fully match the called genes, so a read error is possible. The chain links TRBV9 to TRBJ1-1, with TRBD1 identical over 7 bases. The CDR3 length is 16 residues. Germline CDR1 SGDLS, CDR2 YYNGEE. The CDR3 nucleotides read TGTGCCAGCAGCCAAGACCCGGGACAGATGAACACTGAAGCTCTCTTT. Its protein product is CASSQDPGQMNTEALF.

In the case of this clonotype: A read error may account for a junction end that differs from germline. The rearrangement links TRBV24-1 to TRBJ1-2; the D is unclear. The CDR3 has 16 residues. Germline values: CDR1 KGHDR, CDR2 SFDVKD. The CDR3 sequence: CASSHISSGGDHGYTF. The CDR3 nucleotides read TGTGCCAGCAGTCACATTAGTTCCGGTGGCGATCATGGCTACACCTTC.

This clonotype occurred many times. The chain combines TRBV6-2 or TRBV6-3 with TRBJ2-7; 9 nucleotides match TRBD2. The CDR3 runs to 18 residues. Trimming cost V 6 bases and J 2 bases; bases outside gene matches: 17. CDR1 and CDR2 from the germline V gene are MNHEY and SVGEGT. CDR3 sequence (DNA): TGTGCCAGCAGCTCCGCTCCCGCGACTAGCGGAATTACCTACGAGCAGTACTTC. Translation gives CASSSAPATSGITYEQYF.

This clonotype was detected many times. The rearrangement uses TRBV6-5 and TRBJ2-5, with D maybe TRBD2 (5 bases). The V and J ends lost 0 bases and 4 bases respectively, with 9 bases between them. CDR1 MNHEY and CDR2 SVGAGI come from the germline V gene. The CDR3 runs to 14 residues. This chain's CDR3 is CASSYSEGRETQYF. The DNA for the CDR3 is TGTGCCAGCAGTTACTCGGAAGGGAGAGAGACCCAGTACTTC.

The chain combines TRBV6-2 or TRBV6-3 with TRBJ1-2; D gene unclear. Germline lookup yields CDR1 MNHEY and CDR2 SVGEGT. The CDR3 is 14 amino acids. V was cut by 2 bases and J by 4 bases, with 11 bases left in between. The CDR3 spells CASSYAQEFYGYTF. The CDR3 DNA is TGTGCCAGCAGTTACGCGCAGGAGTTCTATGGCTACACCTTC.

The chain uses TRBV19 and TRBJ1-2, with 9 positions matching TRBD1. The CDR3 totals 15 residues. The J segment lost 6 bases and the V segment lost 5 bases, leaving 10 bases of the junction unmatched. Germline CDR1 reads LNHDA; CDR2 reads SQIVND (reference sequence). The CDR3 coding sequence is TGTGCCAGTAGTGCCACAGGGGGCGCAATGAATGGCTACACCTTC. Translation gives CASSATGGAMNGYTF.

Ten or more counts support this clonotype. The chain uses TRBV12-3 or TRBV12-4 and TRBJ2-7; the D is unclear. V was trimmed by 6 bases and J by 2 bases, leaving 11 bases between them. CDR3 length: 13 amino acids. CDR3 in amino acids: CASSPHTAYEQYF. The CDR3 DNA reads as TGTGCCAGCAGCCCACATACAGCCTACGAGCAGTACTTC.